Listed below are T cell receptor beta chains from one sample, sequenced in a study of blood T cells in healthy people across ages. One entry per CDR3 protein results from TCRdb running MiXCR on the 5' RACE reads. The sample consists of hundreds of thousands of distinct CDR3 sequences, 40% to 50% of them appearing once. Material for sequencing was blood. These receptors were collected from a man aged 55 to 70 in good health. CDR3s include the opening cysteine and the closing phenylalanine or tryptophan.

TRBV7-2	TRBJ2-5	CASSQSGQETQYF
TRBV5-1	TRBJ2-4	CASSLSRTVADIQYF
TRBV12-3/TRBV12-4	TRBJ2-7	CASSLPPYEQYF
TRBV28	-	CASIAGQGASGTQYF
TRBV19	TRBJ1-2	CASNPYRGALYGYTF
TRBV20-1	TRBJ1-6	CSARVGNDNSPLHF
TRBV10-3	TRBJ1-6	CAISERPANNSPLHF
TRBV2	TRBJ1-5	CASTEARVNQPQHF
TRBV7-2	TRBJ2-7	CASSRSYEQYF
TRBV27	-	CASSPLAGGLIHEQYF
TRBV5-5	TRBJ2-7	CASSLREPYEQYF
TRBV19	TRBJ2-7	CASSLGPRYEQYF
TRBV28	TRBJ1-4	CASRPLTGTLNEKLFF
TRBV4-3	TRBJ2-7	CASSQGATSYEQYF
TRBV29-1	TRBJ2-7	CSVASLWSGHYEQYF
TRBV2	-	CASSFQGPTYEQYF
TRBV4-1	TRBJ2-1	CASSRHPNEQFF
TRBV5-6	TRBJ2-2	CASSTRGPLGTGELFF
TRBV9	TRBJ2-7	CASSAQGAYEQYF
TRBV9	TRBJ1-6	CASSPGTQYSPLHF